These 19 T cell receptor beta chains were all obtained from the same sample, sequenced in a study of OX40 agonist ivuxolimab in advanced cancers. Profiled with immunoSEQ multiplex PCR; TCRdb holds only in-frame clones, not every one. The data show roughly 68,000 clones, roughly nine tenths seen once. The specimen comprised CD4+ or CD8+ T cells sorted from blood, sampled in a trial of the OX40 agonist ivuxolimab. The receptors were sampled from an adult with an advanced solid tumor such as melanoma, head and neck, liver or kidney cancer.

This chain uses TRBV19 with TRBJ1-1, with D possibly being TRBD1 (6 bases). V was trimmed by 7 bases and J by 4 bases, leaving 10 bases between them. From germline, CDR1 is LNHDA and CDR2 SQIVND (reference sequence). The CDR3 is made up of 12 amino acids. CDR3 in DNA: TGTGCCAGTACCTTGGGGGCCACTGAAGCTTTCTTT. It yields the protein CASTLGATEAFF.

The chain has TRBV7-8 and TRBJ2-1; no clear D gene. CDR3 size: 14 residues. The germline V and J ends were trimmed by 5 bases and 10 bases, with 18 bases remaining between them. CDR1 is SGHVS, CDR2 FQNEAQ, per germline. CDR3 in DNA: TGTGCCAGCAGCGCTATTTCAATCCTAGACGAGCAGTTCTTC. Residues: CASSAISILDEQFF. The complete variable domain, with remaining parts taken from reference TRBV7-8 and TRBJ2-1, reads GAGVSQSPRYKVAKRGQDVALRCDPISGHVSLFWYQQALGQGPEFLTYFQNEAQLDKSGLPSDRFFAERPEGSVSTLKIQRTQQEDSAVYLCASSAISILDEQFFGPGTRLTVL.

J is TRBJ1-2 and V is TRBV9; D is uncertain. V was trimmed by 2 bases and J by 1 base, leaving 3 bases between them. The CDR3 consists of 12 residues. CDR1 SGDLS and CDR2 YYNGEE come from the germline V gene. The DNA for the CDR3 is TGTGCCAGCAGCGTCAGTAACTATGGCTACACCTTC. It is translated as CASSVSNYGYTF.

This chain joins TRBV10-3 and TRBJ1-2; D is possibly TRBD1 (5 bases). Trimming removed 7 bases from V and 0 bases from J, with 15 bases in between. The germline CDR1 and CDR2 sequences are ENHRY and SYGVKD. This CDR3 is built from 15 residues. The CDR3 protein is CAINLGDSPNYGYTF. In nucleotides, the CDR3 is TGTGCCATCAACCTTGGAGACAGTCCTAACTATGGCTACACCTTC.

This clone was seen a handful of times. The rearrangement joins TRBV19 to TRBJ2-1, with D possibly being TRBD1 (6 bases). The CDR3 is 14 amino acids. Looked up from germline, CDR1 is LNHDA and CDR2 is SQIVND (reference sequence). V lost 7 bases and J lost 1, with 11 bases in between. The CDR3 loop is CASTDRGSYNEQFF. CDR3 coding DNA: TGTGCCAGTACGGACAGAGGGTCCTACAATGAGCAGTTCTTC.

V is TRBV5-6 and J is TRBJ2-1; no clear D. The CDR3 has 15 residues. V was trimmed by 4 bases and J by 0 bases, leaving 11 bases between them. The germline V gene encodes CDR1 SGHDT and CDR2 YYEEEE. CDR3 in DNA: TGTGCCAGCAGCCAAGGACCCAGCTCCTACAATGAGCAGTTCTTC. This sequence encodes CASSQGPSSYNEQFF.

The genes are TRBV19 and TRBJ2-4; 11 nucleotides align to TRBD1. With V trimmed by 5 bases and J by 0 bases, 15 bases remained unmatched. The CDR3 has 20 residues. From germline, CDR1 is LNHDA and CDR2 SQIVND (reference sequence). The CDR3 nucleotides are TGTGCCAGTAGTGGTTGGACAGGGGGCTCCGTCCCCTTAGCCAAAAACATTCAGTACTTC. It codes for CASSGWTGGSVPLAKNIQYF.

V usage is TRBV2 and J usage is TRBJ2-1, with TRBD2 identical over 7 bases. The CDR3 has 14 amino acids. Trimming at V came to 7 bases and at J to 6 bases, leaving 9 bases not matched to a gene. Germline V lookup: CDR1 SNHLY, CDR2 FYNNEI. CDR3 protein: CASTGGRISNEQFF. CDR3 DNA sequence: TGTGCCAGCACGGGCGGGAGAATTAGCAATGAGCAGTTCTTC.

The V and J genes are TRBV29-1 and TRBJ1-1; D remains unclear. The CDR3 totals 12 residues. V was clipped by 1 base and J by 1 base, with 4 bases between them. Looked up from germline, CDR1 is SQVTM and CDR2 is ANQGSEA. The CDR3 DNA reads TGCAGCGTTGAAGGCCAGAACACTGAAGCTTTCTTT. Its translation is CSVEGQNTEAFF.

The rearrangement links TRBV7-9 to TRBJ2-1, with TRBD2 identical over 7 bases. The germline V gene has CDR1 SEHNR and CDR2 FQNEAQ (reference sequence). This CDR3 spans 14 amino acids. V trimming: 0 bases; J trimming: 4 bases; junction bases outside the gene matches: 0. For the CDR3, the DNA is TGTGCCAGCAGCTTAGCTAGCGGGTACAATGAGCAGTTCTTC. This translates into CASSLASGYNEQFF.

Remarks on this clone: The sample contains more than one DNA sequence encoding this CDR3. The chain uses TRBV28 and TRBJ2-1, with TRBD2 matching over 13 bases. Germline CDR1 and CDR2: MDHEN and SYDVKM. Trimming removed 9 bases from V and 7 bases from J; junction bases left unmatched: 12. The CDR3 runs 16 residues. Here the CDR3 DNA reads TGTGCCAGTAGACTGACTCGGACTAGCGGGAGTAATGAGCAGTTCTTC. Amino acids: CASRLTRTSGSNEQFF.

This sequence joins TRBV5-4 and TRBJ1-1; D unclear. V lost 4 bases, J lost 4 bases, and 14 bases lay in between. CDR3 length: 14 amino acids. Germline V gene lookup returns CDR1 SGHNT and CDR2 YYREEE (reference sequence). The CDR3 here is CASSARFEGTEAFF. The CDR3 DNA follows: TGTGCCAGCAGCGCCCGGTTCGAGGGCACTGAAGCTTTCTTT.

The CDR3 sequence: CASSLSGSVEQYF. The DNA for the CDR3 is TGTGCCAGCAGTTTATCTGGGAGTGTTGAGCAGTACTTC. V usage is TRBV27 and J usage is TRBJ2-7, with D possibly being TRBD2 (5 bases). The ends were cut back, 0 bases at V and 7 bases at J, with 10 bases in the middle. Germline lookup yields CDR1 MNHEY and CDR2 SMNVEV (reference sequence). The CDR3 runs 13 residues.

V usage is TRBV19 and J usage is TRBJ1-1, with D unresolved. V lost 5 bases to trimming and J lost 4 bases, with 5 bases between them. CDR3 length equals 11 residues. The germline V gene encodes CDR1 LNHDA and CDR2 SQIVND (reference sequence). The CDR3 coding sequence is TGTGCCAGTAGTGCCGGCACTGAAGCTTTCTTT. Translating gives CASSAGTEAFF.

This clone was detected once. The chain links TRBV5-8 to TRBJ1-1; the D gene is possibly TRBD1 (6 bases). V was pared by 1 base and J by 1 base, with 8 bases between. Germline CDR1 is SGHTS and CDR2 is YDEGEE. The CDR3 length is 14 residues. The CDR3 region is CASSLRRGNTEAFF. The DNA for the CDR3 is TGTGCCAGCAGCTTGCGCAGGGGGAACACTGAAGCTTTCTTT.

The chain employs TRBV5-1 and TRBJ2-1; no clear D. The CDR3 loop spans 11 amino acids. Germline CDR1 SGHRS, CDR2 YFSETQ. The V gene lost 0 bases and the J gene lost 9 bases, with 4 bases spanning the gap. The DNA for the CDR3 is TGCGCCAGCAGCTTGGTGGGTGAGCAGTTCTTC. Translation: CASSLVGEQFF.

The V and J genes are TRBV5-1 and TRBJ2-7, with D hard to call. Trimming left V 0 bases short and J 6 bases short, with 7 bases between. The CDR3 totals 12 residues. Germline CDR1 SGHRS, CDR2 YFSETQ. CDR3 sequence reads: CASSLVGPEQYF. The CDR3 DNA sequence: TGCGCCAGCAGCTTGGTGGGTCCCGAGCAGTACTTC.

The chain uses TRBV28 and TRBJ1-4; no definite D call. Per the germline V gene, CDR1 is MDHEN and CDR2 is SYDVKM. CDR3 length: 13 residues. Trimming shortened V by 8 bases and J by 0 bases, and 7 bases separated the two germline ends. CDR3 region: CASGQATNEKLFF. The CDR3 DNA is TGTGCCAGCGGCCAGGCAACTAATGAAAAACTGTTTTTT.

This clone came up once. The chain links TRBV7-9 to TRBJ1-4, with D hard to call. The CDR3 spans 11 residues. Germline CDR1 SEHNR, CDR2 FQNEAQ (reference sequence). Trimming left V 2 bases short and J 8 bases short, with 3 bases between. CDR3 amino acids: CASSLTEKLFF. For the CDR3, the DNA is TGTGCCAGCAGCTTAACCGAAAAACTGTTTTTT. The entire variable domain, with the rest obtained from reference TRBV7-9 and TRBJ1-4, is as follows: DTGVSQNPRHKITKRGQNVTFRCDPISEHNRLYWYRQTLGQGPEFLTYFQNEAQLEKSRLLSDRFSAERPKGSFSTLEIQRTEQGDSAMYLCASSLTEKLFFGSGTQLSVL.